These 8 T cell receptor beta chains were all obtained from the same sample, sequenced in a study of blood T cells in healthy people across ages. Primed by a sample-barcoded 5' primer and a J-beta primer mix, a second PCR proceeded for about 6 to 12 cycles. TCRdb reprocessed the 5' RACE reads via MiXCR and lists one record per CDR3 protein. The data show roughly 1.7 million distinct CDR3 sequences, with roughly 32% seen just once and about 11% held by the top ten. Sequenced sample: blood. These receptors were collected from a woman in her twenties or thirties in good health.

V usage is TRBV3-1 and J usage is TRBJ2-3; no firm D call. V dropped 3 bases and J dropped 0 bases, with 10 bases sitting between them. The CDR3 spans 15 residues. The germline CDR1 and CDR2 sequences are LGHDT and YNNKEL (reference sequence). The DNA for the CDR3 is TGTGCCAGCAGCCAGCTATCGGCGAGCACAGATACGCAGTATTTT. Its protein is CASSQLSASTDTQYF.

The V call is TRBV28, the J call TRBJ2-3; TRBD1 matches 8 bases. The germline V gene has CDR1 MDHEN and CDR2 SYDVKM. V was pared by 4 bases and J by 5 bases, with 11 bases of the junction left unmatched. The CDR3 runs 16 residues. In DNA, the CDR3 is TGTGCCAGCAGTTCCCGGACAGGGAGAGATGGAGATACGCAGTATTTT. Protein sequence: CASSSRTGRDGDTQYF.

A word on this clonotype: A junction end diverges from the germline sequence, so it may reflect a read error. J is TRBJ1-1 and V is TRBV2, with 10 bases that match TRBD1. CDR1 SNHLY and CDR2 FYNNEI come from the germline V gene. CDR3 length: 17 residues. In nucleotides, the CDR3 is TGTGCCAGCAGTGAAATTGAGACAGGGGGCCTGAACGCTGAAGCTTTCTTT. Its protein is CASSEIETGGLNAEAFF.

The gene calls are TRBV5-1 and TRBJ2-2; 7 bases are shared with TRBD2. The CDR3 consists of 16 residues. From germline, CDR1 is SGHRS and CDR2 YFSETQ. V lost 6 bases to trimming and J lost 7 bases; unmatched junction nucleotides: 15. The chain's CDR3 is CASNFTGGSRDGELFF. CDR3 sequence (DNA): TGCGCCAGCAACTTCACTGGCGGGAGCCGAGACGGGGAGCTGTTTTTT. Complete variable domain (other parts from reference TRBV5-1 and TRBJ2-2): KAGVTQTPRYLIKTRGQQVTLSCSPISGHRSVSWYQQTPGQGLQFLFEYFSETQRNKGNFPGRFSGRQFSNSRSEMNVSTLELGDSALYLCASNFTGGSRDGELFFGEGSRLTVL.

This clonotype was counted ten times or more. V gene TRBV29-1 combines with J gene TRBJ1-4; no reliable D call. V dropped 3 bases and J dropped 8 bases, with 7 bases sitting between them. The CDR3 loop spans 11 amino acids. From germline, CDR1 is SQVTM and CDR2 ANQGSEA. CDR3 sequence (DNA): TGCAGCGTTGATTCGGGAGAAAAACTGTTTTTT. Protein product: CSVDSGEKLFF.

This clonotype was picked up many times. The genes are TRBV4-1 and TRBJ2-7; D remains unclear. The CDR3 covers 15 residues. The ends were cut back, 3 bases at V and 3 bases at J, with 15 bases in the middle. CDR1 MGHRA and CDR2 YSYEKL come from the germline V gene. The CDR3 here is CASSHPGRSNYEQYF. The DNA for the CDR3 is TGCGCCAGCAGCCATCCAGGAAGGTCCAACTACGAGCAGTACTTC.

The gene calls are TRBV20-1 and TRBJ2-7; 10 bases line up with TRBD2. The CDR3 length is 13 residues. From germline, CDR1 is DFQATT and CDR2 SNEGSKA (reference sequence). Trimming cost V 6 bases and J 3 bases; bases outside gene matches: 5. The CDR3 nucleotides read TGCAGTGCAAGCGGGAGGGCCCTCTACGAGCAGTACTTC. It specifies CSASGRALYEQYF.

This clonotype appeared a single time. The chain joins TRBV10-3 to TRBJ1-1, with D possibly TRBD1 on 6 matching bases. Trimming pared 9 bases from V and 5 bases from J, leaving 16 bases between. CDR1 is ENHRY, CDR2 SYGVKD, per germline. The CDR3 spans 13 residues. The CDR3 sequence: CAITSEGETEAFF. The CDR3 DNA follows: TGTGCCATAACCTCCGAGGGGGAGACTGAAGCTTTCTTT.